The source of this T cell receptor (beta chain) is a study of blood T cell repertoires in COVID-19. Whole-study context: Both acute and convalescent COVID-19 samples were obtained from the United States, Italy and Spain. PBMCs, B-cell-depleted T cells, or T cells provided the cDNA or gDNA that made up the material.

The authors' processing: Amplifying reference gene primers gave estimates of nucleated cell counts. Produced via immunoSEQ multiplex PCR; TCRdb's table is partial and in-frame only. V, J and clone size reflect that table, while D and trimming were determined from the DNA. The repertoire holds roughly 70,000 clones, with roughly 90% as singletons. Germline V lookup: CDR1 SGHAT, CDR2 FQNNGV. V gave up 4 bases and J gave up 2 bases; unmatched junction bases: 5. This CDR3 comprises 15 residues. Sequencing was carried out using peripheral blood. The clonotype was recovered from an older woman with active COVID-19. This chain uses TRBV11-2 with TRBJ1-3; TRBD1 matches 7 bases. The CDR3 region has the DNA TGTGCCAGCAGCTGGGGACAGTCCCCTGGAAACACCATATATTTT. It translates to CASSWGQSPGNTIYF.